One TCR beta chain is described in this entry. The V gene lost 3 bases and the J gene lost 4 bases, with 16 bases spanning the gap. Germline CDR1 and CDR2: SGDLS and YYNGEE. This CDR3 contains 16 residues. These data are taken from a study of blood T cell repertoires in COVID-19. Study as a whole: Some COVID-19 samples were acute and others convalescent; all came from the United States, Italy and Spain.

Generated by immunoSEQ multiplex PCR, the TCRdb table keeps only in-frame clones and is missing some. The sample consists of roughly 48,000 clones, 65% to 90% of them appearing once. This clonotype was sampled from a middle-aged man with acute or convalescent COVID-19. The specimen sequenced was peripheral blood. The chain combines TRBV9 with TRBJ1-4, with D perhaps matching TRBD1 (5 bases). DNA for the CDR3: TGTGCCAGCAGCGCGGGCTTGGGTAGGGGTAATGAAAAACTGTTTTTT. Its protein product is CASSAGLGRGNEKLFF.